The entry that follows covers one TCR beta chain sequence. Antigen specificity is unknown. The record originates from a study of shared clonotypes between healthy human individuals. On the study more broadly: CD4 naive cells filled three plates per donor, CD4 memory three, CD8 naive two and CD8 memory one.

Genomic DNA per cell subset filled all wells of several immunoSEQ plates. Clones were sequenced by immunoSEQ multiplex PCR, and TCRdb holds only the in-frame ones, with some missing. The sample has some 1 million clones, about 76% seen once. Donors were healthy HIV-negative adults without recently reported acute infections or vaccinations. The CDR3 extends over 14 amino acids. Trimming took 3 bases from V and 0 from J, leaving 8 bases between them. Germline values: CDR1 LGHNA, CDR2 YSLEER. Study observations and caveats: Several donors held around 5% of naive CD4 clonotypes in common.

Material for sequencing was memory CD4+ T cells sorted from blood. The subset denotes: CD45RA-negative fraction. The chain uses TRBV4-3 and TRBJ1-1; D is ambiguous. This clonotype originated in a man aged 18 to 30 in good health. CDR3 region: CASSQKSMNTEAFF. CDR3 sequence (DNA): TGCGCCAGCAGCCAGAAGAGTATGAACACTGAAGCTTTCTTT.